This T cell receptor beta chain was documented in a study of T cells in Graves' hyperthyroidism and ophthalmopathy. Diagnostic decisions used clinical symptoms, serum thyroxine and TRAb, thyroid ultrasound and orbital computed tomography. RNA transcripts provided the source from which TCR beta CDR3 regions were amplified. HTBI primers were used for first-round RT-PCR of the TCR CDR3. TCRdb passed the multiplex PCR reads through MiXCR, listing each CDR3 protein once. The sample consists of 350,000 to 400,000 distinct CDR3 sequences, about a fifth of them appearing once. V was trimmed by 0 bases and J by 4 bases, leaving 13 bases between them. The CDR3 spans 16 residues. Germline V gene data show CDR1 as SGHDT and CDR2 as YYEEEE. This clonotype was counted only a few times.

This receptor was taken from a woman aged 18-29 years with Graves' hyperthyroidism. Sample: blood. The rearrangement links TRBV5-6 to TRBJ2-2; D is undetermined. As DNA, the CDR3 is TGTGCCAGCAGCTTGGATAAGGGTTGGGGCACCGGGGAGCTGTTTTTT. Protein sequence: CASSLDKGWGTGELFF.